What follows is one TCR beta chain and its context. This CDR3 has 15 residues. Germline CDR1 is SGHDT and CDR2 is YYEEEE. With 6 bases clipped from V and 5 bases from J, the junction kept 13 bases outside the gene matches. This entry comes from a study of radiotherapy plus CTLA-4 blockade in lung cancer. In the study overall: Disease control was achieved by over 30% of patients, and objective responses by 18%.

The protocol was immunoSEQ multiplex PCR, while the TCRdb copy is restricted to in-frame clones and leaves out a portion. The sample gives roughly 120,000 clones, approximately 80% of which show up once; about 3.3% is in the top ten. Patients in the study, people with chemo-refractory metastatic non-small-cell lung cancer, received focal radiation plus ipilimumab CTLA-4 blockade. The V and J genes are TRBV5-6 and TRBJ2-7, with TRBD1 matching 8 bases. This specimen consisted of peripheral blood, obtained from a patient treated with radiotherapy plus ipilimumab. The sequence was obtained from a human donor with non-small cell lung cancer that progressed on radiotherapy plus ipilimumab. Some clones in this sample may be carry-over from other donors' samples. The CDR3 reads CASKRLQGGRNEQYF. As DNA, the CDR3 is TGTGCCAGCAAACGATTACAGGGGGGAAGGAACGAGCAGTACTTC.